This T cell receptor beta chain was documented in a study of blood T cell repertoires in COVID-19. Across the whole study: COVID-19 samples from acute and convalescent phases originated in the United States, Italy and Spain. Sources were T cells, B-cell-depleted T cells, or PBMCs; the material itself was cDNA or gDNA.

The V gene end was trimmed by 5 bases and the J gene end by 4 bases; junction bases not matched to a gene: 7. From germline, CDR1 is SGHVS and CDR2 FQNEAQ. The CDR3 contains 15 residues. In the authors' workflow: Researchers report that nucleated cell counts were estimated from reference gene primer amplification. The data were produced by immunoSEQ multiplex PCR, yet TCRdb's version contains in-frame clones alone and is incomplete. From that table come the V and J calls and clone size; the DNA was used to work out D and trimming. The repertoire consists of some 250,000 clones, with about four fifths occurring once and the leading ten covering less than 3.5%.

Sequences were obtained from peripheral blood. The receptor was isolated from a woman between 18 and 29 years old with acute or convalescent COVID-19. The chain links TRBV7-8 to TRBJ1-4; 7 bases fit TRBD1. The CDR3 protein is CASSPGTVGNEKLFF. The CDR3 region has the DNA TGTGCCAGCAGCCCCGGGACAGTGGGTAATGAAAAACTGTTTTTT.